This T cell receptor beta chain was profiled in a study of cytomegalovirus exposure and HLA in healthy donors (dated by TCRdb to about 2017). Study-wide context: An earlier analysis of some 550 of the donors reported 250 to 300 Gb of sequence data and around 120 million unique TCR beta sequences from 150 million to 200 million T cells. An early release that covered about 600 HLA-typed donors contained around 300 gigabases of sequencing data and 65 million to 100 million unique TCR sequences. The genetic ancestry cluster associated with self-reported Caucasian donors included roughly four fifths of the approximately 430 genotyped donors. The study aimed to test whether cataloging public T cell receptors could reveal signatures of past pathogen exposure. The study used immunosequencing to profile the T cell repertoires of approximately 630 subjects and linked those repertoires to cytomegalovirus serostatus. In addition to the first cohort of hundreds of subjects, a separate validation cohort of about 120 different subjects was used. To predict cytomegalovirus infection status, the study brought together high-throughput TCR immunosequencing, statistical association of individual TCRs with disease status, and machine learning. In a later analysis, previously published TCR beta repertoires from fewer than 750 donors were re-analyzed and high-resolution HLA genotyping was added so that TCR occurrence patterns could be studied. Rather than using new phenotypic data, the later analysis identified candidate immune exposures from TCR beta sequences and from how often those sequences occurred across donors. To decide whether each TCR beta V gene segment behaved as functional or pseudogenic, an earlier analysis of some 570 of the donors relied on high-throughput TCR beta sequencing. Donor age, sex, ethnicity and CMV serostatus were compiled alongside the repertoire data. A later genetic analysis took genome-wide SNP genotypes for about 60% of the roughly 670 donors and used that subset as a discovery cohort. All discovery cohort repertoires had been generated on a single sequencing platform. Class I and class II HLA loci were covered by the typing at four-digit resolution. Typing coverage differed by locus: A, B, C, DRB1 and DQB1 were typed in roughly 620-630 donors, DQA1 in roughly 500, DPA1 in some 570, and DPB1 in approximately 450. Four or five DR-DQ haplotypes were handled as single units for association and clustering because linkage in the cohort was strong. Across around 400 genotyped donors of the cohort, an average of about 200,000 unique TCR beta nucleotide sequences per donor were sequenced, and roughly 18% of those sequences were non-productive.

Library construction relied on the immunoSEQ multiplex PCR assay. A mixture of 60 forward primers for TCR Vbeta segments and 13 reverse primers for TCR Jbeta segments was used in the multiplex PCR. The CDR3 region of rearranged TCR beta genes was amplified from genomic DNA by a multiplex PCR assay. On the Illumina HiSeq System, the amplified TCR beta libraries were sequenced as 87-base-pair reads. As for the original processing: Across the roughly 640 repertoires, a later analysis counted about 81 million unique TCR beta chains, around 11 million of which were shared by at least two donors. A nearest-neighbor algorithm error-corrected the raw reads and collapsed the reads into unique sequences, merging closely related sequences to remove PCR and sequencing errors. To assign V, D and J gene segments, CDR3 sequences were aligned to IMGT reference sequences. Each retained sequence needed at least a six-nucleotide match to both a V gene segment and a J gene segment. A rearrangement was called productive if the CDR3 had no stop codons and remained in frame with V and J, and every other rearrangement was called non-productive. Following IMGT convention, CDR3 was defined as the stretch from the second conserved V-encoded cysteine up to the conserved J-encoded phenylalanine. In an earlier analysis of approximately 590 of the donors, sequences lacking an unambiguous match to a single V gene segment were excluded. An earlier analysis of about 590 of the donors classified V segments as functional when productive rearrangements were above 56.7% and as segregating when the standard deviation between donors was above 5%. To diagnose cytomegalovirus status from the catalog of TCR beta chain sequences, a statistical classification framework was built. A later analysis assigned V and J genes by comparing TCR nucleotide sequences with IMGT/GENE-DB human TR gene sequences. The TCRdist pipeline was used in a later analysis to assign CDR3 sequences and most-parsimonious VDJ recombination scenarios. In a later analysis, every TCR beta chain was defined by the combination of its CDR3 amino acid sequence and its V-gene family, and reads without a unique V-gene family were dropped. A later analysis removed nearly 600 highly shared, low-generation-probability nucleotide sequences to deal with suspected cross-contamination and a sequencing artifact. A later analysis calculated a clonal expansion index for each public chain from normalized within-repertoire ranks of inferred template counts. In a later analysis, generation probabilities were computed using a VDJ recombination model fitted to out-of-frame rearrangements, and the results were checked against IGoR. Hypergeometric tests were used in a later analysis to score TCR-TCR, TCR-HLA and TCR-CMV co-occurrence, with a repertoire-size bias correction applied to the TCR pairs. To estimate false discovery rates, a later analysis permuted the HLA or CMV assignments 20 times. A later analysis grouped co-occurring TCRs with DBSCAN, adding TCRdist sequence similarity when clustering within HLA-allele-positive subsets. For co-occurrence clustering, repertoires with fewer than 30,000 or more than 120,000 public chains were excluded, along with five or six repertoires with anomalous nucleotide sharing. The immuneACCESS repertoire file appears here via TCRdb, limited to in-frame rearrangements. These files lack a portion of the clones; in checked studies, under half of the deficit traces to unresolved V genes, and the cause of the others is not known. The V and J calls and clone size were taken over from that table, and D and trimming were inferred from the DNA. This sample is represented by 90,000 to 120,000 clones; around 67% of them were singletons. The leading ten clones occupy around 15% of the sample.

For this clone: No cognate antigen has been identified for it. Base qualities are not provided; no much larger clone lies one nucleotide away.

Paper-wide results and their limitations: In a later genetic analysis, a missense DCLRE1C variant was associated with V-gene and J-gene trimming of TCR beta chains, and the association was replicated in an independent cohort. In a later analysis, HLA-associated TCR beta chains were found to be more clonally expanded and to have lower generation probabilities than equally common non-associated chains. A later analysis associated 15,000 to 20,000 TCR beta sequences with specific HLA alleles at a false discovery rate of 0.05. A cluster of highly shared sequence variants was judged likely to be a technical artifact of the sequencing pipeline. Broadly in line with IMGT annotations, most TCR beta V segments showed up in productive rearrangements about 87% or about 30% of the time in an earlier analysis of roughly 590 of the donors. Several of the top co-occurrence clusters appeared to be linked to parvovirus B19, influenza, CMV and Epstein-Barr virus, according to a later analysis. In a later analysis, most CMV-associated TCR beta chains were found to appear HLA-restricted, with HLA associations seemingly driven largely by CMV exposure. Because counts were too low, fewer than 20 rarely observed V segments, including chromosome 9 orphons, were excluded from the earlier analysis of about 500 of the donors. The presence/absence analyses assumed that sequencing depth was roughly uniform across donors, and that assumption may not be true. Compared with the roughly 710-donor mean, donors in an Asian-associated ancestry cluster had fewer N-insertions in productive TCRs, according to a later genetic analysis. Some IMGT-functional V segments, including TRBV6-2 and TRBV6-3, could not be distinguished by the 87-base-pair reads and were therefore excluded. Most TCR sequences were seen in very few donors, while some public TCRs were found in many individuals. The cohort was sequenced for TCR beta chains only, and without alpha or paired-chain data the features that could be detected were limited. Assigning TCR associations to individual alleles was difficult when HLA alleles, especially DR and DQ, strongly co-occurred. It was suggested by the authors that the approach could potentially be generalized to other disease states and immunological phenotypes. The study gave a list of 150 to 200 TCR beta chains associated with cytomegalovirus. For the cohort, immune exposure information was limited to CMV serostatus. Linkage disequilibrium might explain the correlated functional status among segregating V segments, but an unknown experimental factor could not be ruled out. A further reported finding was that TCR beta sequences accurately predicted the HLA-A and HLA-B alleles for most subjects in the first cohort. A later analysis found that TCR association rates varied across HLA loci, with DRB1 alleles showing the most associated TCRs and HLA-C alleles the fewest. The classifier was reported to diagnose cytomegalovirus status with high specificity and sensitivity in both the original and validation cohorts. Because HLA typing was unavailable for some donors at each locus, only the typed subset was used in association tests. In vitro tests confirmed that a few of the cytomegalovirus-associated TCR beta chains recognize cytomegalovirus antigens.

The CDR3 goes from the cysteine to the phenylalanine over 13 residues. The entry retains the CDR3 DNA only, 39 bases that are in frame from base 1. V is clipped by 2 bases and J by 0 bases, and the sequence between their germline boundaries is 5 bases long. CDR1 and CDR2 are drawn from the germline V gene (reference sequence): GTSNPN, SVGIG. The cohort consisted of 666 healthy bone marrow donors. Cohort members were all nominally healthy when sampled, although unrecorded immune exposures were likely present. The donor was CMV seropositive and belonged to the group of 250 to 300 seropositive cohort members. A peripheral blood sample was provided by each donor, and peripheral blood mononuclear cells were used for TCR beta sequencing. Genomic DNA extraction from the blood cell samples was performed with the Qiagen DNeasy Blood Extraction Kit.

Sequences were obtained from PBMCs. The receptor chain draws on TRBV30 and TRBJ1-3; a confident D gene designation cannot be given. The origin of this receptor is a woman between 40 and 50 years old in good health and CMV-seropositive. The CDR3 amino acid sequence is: CAWSLSSGNTIYF. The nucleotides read TGTGCCTGGAGTCTGAGCTCTGGAAACACCATATATTTT. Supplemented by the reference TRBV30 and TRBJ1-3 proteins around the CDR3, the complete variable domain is SQTIHQWPATLVQPVGSPLSLECTVEGTSNPNLYWYRQAAGRGLQLLFYSVGIGQISSEVPQNLSASRPQDRQFILSSKKLLLSDSGFYLCAWSLSSGNTIYFGEGSWLTVV.